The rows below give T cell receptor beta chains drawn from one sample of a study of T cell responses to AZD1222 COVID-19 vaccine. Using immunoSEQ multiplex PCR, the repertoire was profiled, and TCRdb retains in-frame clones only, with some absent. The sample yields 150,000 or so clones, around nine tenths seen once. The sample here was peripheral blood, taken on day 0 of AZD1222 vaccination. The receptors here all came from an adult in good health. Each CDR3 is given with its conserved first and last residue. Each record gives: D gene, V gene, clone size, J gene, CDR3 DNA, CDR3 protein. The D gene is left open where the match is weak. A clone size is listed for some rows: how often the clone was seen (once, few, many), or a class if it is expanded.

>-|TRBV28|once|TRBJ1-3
TGTGCCAGCAGTTCCGGGGTTCTCCTCTCTGGAAACACCATATATTTT
CASSSGVLLSGNTIYF
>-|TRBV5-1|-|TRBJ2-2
TGCGCCAGCAGCCACACCGGGGAGCTGTTTTTT
CASSHTGELFF
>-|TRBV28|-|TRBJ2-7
TGTGCCAGCAGTTCCGGCTACGAGCAGTACTTC
CASSSGYEQYF
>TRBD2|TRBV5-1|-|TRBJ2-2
TGCGCCAGCAGCGTCAGGGCAGCCGGGACTATCGCCGGGGAGCTGTTTTTT
CASSVRAAGTIAGELFF
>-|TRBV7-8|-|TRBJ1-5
TGTGCCAGCAGCTTACGGGGCAATCAGCCCCAGCATTTT
CASSLRGNQPQHF
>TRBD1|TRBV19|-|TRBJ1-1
TGTGCCAGTAGTATAACAGGGGTTTCGAACACTGAAGCTTTCTTT
CASSITGVSNTEAFF
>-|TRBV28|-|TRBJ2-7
TGTGCCAGCAGATACCACGCCGGGACACCCATTTACGAGCAGTACTTC
CASRYHAGTPIYEQYF
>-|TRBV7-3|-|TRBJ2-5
TGTGCCAGCAGCTTACAGGGCGATAAAGAGACCCAGTACTTC
CASSLQGDKETQYF
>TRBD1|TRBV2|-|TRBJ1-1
TGTGCCAGCAGTGGAATCGGACAGGTTGAAGCTTTCTTT
CASSGIGQVEAFF
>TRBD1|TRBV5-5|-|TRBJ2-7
TGTGCCAGCAGGCCGGGACAGGGGGCTCTCTACGAGCAGTACTTC
CASRPGQGALYEQYF